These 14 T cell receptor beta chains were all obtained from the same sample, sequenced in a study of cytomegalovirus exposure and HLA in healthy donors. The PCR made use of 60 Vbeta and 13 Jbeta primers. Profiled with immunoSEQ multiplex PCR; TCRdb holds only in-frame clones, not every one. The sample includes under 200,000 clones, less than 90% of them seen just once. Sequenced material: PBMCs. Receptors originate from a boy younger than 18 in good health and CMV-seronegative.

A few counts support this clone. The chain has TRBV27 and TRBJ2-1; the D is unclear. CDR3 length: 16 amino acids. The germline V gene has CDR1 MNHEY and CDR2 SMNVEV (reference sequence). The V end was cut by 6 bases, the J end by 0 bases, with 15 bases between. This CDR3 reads CASSPTRRSSYNEQFF. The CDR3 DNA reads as TGTGCCAGCAGCCCGACTCGACGGAGCTCCTACAATGAGCAGTTCTTC.

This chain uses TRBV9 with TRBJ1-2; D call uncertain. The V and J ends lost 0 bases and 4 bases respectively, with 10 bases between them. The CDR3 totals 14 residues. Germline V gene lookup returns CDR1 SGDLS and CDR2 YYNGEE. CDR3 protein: CASSVDEVSYGYTF. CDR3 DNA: TGTGCCAGCAGCGTAGACGAGGTGTCCTATGGCTACACCTTC.

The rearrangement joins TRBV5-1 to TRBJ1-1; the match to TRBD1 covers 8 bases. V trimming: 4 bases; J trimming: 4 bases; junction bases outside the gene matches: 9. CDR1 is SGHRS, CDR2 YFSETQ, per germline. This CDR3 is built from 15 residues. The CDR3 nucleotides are TGCGCCAGCAGCCCAAGGACAGGGATCAGCACTGAAGCTTTCTTT. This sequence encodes CASSPRTGISTEAFF. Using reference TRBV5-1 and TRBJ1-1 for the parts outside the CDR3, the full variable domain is KAGVTQTPRYLIKTRGQQVTLSCSPISGHRSVSWYQQTPGQGLQFLFEYFSETQRNKGNFPGRFSGRQFSNSRSEMNVSTLELGDSALYLCASSPRTGISTEAFFGQGTRLTVV.

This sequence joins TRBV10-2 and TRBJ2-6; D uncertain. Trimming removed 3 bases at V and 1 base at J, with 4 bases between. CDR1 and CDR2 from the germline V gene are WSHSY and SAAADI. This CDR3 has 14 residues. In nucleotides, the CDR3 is TGCGCCAGCAGTGACCCTTCTGGGGCCAACGTCCTGACTTTC. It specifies CASSDPSGANVLTF.

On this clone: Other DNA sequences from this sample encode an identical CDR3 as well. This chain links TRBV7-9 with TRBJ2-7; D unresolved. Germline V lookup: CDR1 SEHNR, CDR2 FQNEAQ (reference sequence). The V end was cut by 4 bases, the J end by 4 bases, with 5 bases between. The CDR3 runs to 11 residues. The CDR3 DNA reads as TGTGCCAGCAGCTCAACTTACGAGCAGTACTTC. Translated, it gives CASSSTYEQYF.

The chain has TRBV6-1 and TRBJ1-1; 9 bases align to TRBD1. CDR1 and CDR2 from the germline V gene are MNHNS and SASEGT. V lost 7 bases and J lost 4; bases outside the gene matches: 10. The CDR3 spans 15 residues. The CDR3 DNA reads TGTGCCAGCACCCTCAGGGGACAGGGTATCACTGAAGCTTTCTTT. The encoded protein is CASTLRGQGITEAFF.

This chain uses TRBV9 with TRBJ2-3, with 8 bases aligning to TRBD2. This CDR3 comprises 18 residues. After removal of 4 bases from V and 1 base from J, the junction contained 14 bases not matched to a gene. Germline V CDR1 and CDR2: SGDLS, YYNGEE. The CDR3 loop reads CASSPRFAGGRGTDTQYF. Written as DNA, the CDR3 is TGTGCCAGCAGCCCCCGGTTTGCGGGAGGACGGGGCACAGATACGCAGTATTTT.

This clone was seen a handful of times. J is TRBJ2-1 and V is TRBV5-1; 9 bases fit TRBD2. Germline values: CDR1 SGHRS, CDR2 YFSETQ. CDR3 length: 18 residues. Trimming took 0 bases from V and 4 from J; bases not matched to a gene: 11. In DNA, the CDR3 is TGCGCCAGCAGCTTGGGGTGGGCGGGAGGGCTCCTATACAATGAGCAGTTCTTC. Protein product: CASSLGWAGGLLYNEQFF.

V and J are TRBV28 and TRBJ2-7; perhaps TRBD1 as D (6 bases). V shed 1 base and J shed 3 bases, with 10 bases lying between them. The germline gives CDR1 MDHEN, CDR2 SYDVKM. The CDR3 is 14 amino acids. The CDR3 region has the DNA TGTGCCAGCAGTTTATATACAGGGAACTACGAGCAGTACTTC. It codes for CASSLYTGNYEQYF.

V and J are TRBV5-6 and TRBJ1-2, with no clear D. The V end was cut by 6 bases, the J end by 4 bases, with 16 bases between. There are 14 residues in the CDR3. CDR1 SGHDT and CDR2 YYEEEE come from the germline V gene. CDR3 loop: CASTLGLRVYGYTF. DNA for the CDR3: TGTGCCAGCACCCTAGGTTTAAGAGTCTATGGCTACACCTTC.

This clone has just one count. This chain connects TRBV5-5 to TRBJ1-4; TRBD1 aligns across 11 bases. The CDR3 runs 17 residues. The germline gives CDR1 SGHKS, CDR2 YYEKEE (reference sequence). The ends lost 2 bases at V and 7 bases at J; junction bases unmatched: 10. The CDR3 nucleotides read TGTGCCAGCAGCTTCACCCGGGACAGGGGGGATTCTGAAAAACTGTTTTTT. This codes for CASSFTRDRGDSEKLFF.

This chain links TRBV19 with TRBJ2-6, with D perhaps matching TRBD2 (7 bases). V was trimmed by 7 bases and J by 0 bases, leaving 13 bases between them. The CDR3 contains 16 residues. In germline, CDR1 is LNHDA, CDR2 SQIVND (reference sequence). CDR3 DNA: TGTGCCAGTACGAGGGGGGGCCTCTCTGGGGCCAACGTCCTGACTTTC. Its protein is CASTRGGLSGANVLTF.

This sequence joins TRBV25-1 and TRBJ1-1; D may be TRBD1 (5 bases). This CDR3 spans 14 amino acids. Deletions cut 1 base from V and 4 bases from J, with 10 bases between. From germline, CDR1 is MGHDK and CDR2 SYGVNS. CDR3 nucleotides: TGTGCCAGCAGTGAATGGGGGGGGAGCACTGAAGCTTTCTTT. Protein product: CASSEWGGSTEAFF. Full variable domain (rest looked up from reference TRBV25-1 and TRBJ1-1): EADIYQTPRYLVIGTGKKITLECSQTMGHDKMYWYQQDPGMELHLIHYSYGVNSTEKGDLSSESTVSRIRTEHFPLTLESARPSHTSQYLCASSEWGGSTEAFFGQGTRLTVV.

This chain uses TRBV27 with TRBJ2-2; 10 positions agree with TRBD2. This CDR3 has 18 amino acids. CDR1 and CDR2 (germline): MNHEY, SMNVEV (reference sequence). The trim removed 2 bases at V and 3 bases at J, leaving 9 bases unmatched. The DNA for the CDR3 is TGTGCCAGCAGTTTAGCGGCTAGCGGGGGCACGCACACCGGGGAGCTGTTTTTT. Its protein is CASSLAASGGTHTGELFF.